This TCR beta chain is drawn from a study of T-cell memory formation after mild COVID-19. Overall study context: There were largely donor-specific TCR clusters. Study-wide findings and caveats: Contracting clones localized mainly to CM and EM when CD4+ and mainly to EMRA when CD8+. Pre-infection memory carried some responding clones, suggesting that cross-reactive memory joined.

Sample barcodes and UMIs were carried by the TCR alpha and TCR beta cDNA libraries that 5'RACE generated with constant-segment primers. TCRdb independently ran MiXCR on the 5' RACE reads; one entry per CDR3 protein. The sample records 500,000 to 650,000 distinct CDR3 sequences, 20% to 25% being singletons. A few counts support this clonotype. Its specificity is unknown. This TCR was recovered from an adult woman who had mild COVID-19 (a few samples of this study predate the infection). Cell type and time point are not known. Sample: PBMCs or a T cell subset sorted from them (not recorded which).

The CDR3 loop is CASSSTWLETQYF. CDR3 sequence (DNA): TGCGCCAGCAGCTCAACCTGGTTGGAGACCCAGTACTTC. J is TRBJ2-5 and V is TRBV5-1; no clear D gene. The CDR3 contains 13 residues. Germline V gene data show CDR1 as SGHRS and CDR2 as YFSETQ. V lost 3 bases and J 5 bases, leaving 11 bases between the germline ends.